These 3 T cell receptor beta chains originate from one sample sequenced in a study of T cells in Graves' hyperthyroidism and ophthalmopathy. The investigators amplified TCR beta CDR3 regions from RNA transcripts. During a first-round RT-PCR of the TCR CDR3, the HTBI primer set was used. Via MiXCR, TCRdb re-called the multiplex PCR reads, giving one row per CDR3 protein. The sample has fewer than 700,000 distinct CDR3 sequences, 17% seen once. Specimen: blood. Receptor source: a woman aged 18-29 years with Graves' ophthalmopathy.

This clonotype was detected a few times. This chain connects TRBV4-3 to TRBJ2-2; the D gene is possibly TRBD2 (6 bases). Trimming removed 1 base from V and 3 bases from J, with 12 bases in between. This CDR3 is built from 16 residues. Germline loops: CDR1 LGHNA, CDR2 YSLEER. The CDR3 sequence is CASSQVTGVDTGELFF. The CDR3 coding sequence is TGCGCCAGCAGCCAAGTGACGGGGGTGGACACCGGGGAGCTGTTTTTT.

The CDR3 region is CASSLGAGGLYNEQFF. Written as DNA, the CDR3 is TGTGCCAGCAGCTTAGGAGCGGGGGGGCTGTACAATGAGCAGTTCTTC. V and J are TRBV7-2 and TRBJ2-1; TRBD2 agrees at 10 bases. This CDR3 is 16 amino acids long. The V segment lost 1 base and the J segment 4 bases; nucleotides outside the gene matches: 4. Germline lookup yields CDR1 SGHTA and CDR2 FQGNSA.

This clonotype was seen at least ten times. This chain joins TRBV30 and TRBJ2-3; D is ambiguous. V was cut by 0 bases and J by 5 bases, with 12 bases left in between. The CDR3 spans 14 residues. Per germline, CDR1 GTSNPN and CDR2 SVGIG (reference sequence). DNA for the CDR3: TGTGCCTGGAGTGTAAGGCTTCTGGGAGATACGCAGTATTTT. Residues: CAWSVRLLGDTQYF.